These 13 T cell receptor beta chains share one sample of origin, sequenced in a study of cytomegalovirus exposure and HLA in healthy donors. PCR was performed using 60 Vbeta and 13 Jbeta primers. Produced via immunoSEQ multiplex PCR; TCRdb's table is partial and in-frame only. The profile covers 150,000 to 200,000 clones, with roughly four fifths appearing a single time and roughly a tenth taken by the ten largest. Sequenced input: PBMCs. The receptors were gathered from a man in his forties or fifties in good health and CMV-seropositive.

This clone was observed a handful of times. The CDR3 coding sequence is TGTGCCAGCAGCTTAATTGGGCCCACTTTATCCTACGAGCAGTACTTC. Amino acid sequence: CASSLIGPTLSYEQYF. The rearrangement joins TRBV7-2 to TRBJ2-7; D ambiguous. The length of the CDR3 is 16 residues. V was shortened by 2 bases and J by 1 base, with 15 bases between the two germline ends. Per germline, CDR1 SGHTA and CDR2 FQGNSA.

The chain couples TRBV4-1 to TRBJ2-3, with 8 bases matching TRBD1. The junction had 3 bases not matched to a gene; V was cut back by 0 bases and J by 1 base. Per germline, CDR1 MGHRA and CDR2 YSYEKL. The length of the CDR3 is 16 residues. The CDR3: CASSQDGQGGTDTQYF. As DNA, the CDR3 is TGCGCCAGCAGCCAAGATGGACAGGGAGGCACAGATACGCAGTATTTT.

This chain links TRBV15 with TRBJ1-2; the D gene is possibly TRBD1 (5 bases). Trimming stripped 3 bases from V and 7 bases from J, with 9 bases between. The CDR3 length is 12 residues. Germline V gene sequence: CDR1 LNHNV, CDR2 YYDKDF (reference sequence). This chain's CDR3 is CATSSTRVGYTF. The CDR3, as DNA: TGTGCCACCAGCAGCACCAGGGTTGGCTACACCTTC.

This clone appeared a single time. The chain recombines TRBV5-8 with TRBJ2-3; 10 nucleotides match TRBD2. J was trimmed by 4 bases and V by 4 bases; bases with no gene match: 6. CDR3 size: 15 residues. Germline loops: CDR1 SGHTS, CDR2 YDEGEE. CDR3 DNA sequence: TGTGCCAGCAGCCCAGCGGGAGGGGGGGCAGATACGCAGTATTTT. Translation gives CASSPAGGGADTQYF.

DNA of the CDR3: TGTGCCACCAGCAGAGATCAGCGCAGCTACACCTTC. Translation gives CATSRDQRSYTF. The genes are TRBV15 and TRBJ1-2; no definite D call. V dropped 0 bases and J dropped 9 bases, with 8 bases sitting between them. There are 12 residues in the CDR3. Germline values: CDR1 LNHNV, CDR2 YYDKDF (reference sequence).

This clone was counted between two and nine times. This chain uses TRBV7-9 with TRBJ1-4; TRBD1 matches 7 bases. The germline gives CDR1 SEHNR, CDR2 FQNEAQ (reference sequence). CDR3 length: 15 amino acids. The J segment lost 7 bases and the V segment lost 5 bases, leaving 10 bases of the junction unmatched. The CDR3 here is CASSPTGERGEKLFF. CDR3 sequence (DNA): TGTGCCAGCAGCCCAACAGGGGAGAGGGGTGAAAAACTGTTTTTT.

The chain is built from TRBV6-5 and TRBJ1-2, with D possibly being TRBD1 (6 bases). This CDR3 comprises 16 residues. Trimming took off 4 bases at V and 5 bases at J, with 20 bases between the two ends. Per the germline V gene, CDR1 is MNHEY and CDR2 is SVGAGI. The CDR3 DNA sequence: TGTGCCAGCAGTTCACAGGGTAGTGACGAGGTGTATGGCTACACCTTC. Its translation: CASSSQGSDEVYGYTF.

V is TRBV30 and J is TRBJ1-4; tentative D call: TRBD1 (6 bases). Trimming cost V 3 bases and J 3 bases, with 11 bases left between them. CDR3 length: 14 amino acids. CDR1 GTSNPN and CDR2 SVGIG come from the germline V gene (reference sequence). This chain's CDR3 is CAWSAGDPNEKLFF. The CDR3 coding sequence is TGTGCCTGGAGCGCAGGGGACCCTAATGAAAAACTGTTTTTT. Based on the CDR3 plus reference TRBV30 and TRBJ1-4, the full variable domain is SQTIHQWPATLVQPVGSPLSLECTVEGTSNPNLYWYRQAAGRGLQLLFYSVGIGQISSEVPQNLSASRPQDRQFILSSKKLLLSDSGFYLCAWSAGDPNEKLFFGSGTQLSVL.

The chain recombines TRBV19 with TRBJ2-7, with D unclear. Germline assignment: CDR1 LNHDA and CDR2 SQIVND (reference sequence). The CDR3 has 10 amino acids. The germline V and J ends were trimmed by 10 bases and 7 bases, with 11 bases remaining between them. In DNA, the CDR3 is TGTGCCATCTCCGCTAATGAGCAGTACTTC. Amino acids: CAISANEQYF.

This CDR3 is CASSTTVNNEQFF. CDR3 sequence (DNA): TGCGCCAGCAGCACGACAGTGAACAATGAGCAGTTCTTC. V is TRBV5-1 and J is TRBJ2-1, with D possibly matching TRBD1 (5 bases). This CDR3 has 13 amino acids. Germline-derived CDR1 and CDR2 are SGHRS and YFSETQ. Trimming cost V 4 bases and J 5 bases, with 10 bases left between them.

The chain is built from TRBV28 and TRBJ1-2; TRBD1 matches 7 bases. Germline CDR1 is MDHEN and CDR2 is SYDVKM. The J segment lost 1 base and the V segment lost 5 bases, leaving 4 bases of the junction unmatched. CDR3 length: 14 residues. In nucleotides, the CDR3 is TGTGCCAGCAGTGCCGGGGACAGTAACTATGGCTACACCTTC. As protein: CASSAGDSNYGYTF.

Only a few counts were recorded for this clone. V is TRBV4-2 and J is TRBJ1-1; D is perhaps TRBD1 (6 bases). Between the trimmed V and J ends, which lost 0 bases and 1 base, there was a span of 18 bases. The germline V gene encodes CDR1 LGHNA and CDR2 YNFKEQ. The CDR3 has 18 amino acids. CDR3 residues: CASSQDGGAGSPNTEAFF. The CDR3 nucleotides are TGTGCCAGCAGCCAAGATGGGGGGGCCGGTTCTCCGAACACTGAAGCTTTCTTT.

J is TRBJ2-7 and V is TRBV19; 7 nucleotides agree with TRBD1. CDR1 and CDR2 from the germline V gene are LNHDA and SQIVND (reference sequence). With 5 bases clipped from V and 3 bases from J, the junction kept 10 bases outside the gene matches. The CDR3 loop spans 15 amino acids. The CDR3 bases are TGTGCCAGTAGTGGACTCCGGGACAGCATCTACGAGCAGTACTTC. This sequence encodes CASSGLRDSIYEQYF.